The 19 T cell receptor beta chains reported below all come from one sample, sequenced in a study of blood T cell repertoires in COVID-19. Here immunoSEQ multiplex PCR was the method, and the copy in TCRdb shows in-frame clones only, minus some. Seen here are 200,000 to 250,000 clones, more than 75% observed once, and the top ten hold around 3%. Material for sequencing was peripheral blood. The source of these receptors is a man over 45 who had recovered from COVID-19.

The chain is built from TRBV18 and TRBJ1-5, with D unclear. The V and J ends lost 0 bases and 4 bases respectively, with 7 bases between them. Germline V gene lookup returns CDR1 KGHSH and CDR2 LQKENI. The CDR3 runs 14 residues. The DNA of the CDR3 is TGTGCCAGCTCACCACCTAGCGGGAATCAGCCCCAGCATTTT. This gives the protein CASSPPSGNQPQHF.

The chain couples TRBV5-1 to TRBJ2-2; TRBD1 agrees at 7 bases. Germline CDR1 reads SGHRS; CDR2 reads YFSETQ. V trimming: 2 bases; J trimming: 4 bases; junction bases outside the gene matches: 11. The CDR3 is 17 amino acids. The CDR3 DNA reads TGCGCCAGCAGCTTATTAATCCGGGCAGGGGGCACCGGGGAGCTGTTTTTT. This sequence encodes CASSLLIRAGGTGELFF.

The chain recombines TRBV10-2 with TRBJ2-1; 10 bases line up with TRBD2. CDR3 size: 13 residues. CDR1 and CDR2 from the germline V gene are WSHSY and SAAADI. V was clipped by 11 bases and J by 7 bases; unmatched bases: 8. Here the CDR3 DNA reads TGCGCCTCCGGGAGCGGGAGGGGGAATGAGCAGTTCTTC. It specifies CASGSGRGNEQFF.

The gene calls are TRBV28 and TRBJ1-2; TRBD1 matches at 8 bases. The CDR3 loop spans 14 amino acids. The junction had 7 bases not matched to a gene; V was cut back by 3 bases and J by 7 bases. In germline, CDR1 is MDHEN, CDR2 SYDVKM. The CDR3 region has the DNA TGTGCCAGCAGTTTGGAGAGACAGGGGACTGGCTACACCTTC. Amino acid sequence: CASSLERQGTGYTF.

The chain combines TRBV13 with TRBJ1-1; D not resolved. The CDR3 covers 14 residues. Germline CDR1 reads PRHDT; CDR2 reads FYEKMQ (reference sequence). V was pared by 5 bases and J by 0 bases, with 10 bases between. The DNA of the CDR3 is TGTGCCAGCAGCACTCAGGAAATGAACACTGAAGCTTTCTTT. Translating gives CASSTQEMNTEAFF.

The J gene is TRBJ1-1, the V gene TRBV7-8, with D tentatively TRBD1 (5 bases). V lost 5 bases and J 5 bases, leaving 6 bases between the germline ends. CDR1 and CDR2 from the germline V gene are SGHVS and FQNEAQ. The CDR3 contains 11 residues. The DNA for the CDR3 is TGTGCCAGCAGCGGACAAACTGAAGCTTTCTTT. Residues: CASSGQTEAFF. Full variable domain (remainder filled in from reference TRBV7-8 and TRBJ1-1): GAGVSQSPRYKVAKRGQDVALRCDPISGHVSLFWYQQALGQGPEFLTYFQNEAQLDKSGLPSDRFFAERPEGSVSTLKIQRTQQEDSAVYLCASSGQTEAFFGQGTRLTVV.

The V and J genes are TRBV18 and TRBJ2-3, with D perhaps TRBD2 (6 bases). CDR1 is KGHSH and CDR2 is LQKENI in the germline V gene. The CDR3 has 13 amino acids. The ends were cut back, 3 bases at V and 3 bases at J, with 7 bases in the middle. CDR3 protein: CASSPEGTDTQYF. Here the CDR3 DNA reads TGTGCCAGCTCACCGGAGGGAACAGATACGCAGTATTTT.

The chain recombines TRBV30 with TRBJ2-2; possible D gene TRBD2, 6 bases. The CDR3 sequence is 14 residues long. Germline V lookup: CDR1 GTSNPN, CDR2 SVGIG (reference sequence). The V and J ends lost 2 bases and 2 bases respectively, with 9 bases between them. The CDR3 DNA follows: TGTGCCTGGAGTTTCGGACTAAACACCGGGGAGCTGTTTTTT. Translated, it gives CAWSFGLNTGELFF.

CDR3 in DNA: TGCGCCAGCAGTCGGGGACTAGCCAAGAACAATGAGCAGTTCTTC. It translates to CASSRGLAKNNEQFF. This chain uses TRBV5-1 with TRBJ2-1, with 9 bases fitting TRBD2. CDR3 length equals 15 residues. In germline, CDR1 is SGHRS, CDR2 YFSETQ. V dropped 5 bases and J dropped 5; count of bases not matched to a gene: 8.

The chain recombines TRBV10-1 with TRBJ2-7; 7 nucleotides line up with TRBD2. After removal of 4 bases from V and 5 bases from J, the junction contained 11 bases not matched to a gene. The germline gives CDR1 WNHNN, CDR2 SYGVQD (reference sequence). This CDR3 spans 15 amino acids. For the CDR3, the DNA is TGCGCCAGCAGTGTTTCGGCGGGAGCTTGCAACGAGCAGTACTTC. Protein: CASSVSAGACNEQYF.

The chain combines TRBV3-1 (or the pseudogene TRBV3-2) with TRBJ2-7; TRBD1 agrees at 11 bases. The V gene's germline CDR1 is LGHDT and CDR2 YNNKEL (reference sequence). This CDR3 spans 16 amino acids. Germline trimming cut 0 bases from V and 4 bases from J; bases unmatched to any gene: 5. The CDR3 sequence is CASSQDPGTGGYEQYF. The CDR3 nucleotides are TGTGCCAGCAGCCAAGACCCCGGGACAGGGGGTTACGAGCAGTACTTC.

This chain joins TRBV5-1 and TRBJ2-2; the D gene is possibly TRBD2 (7 bases). The CDR3 runs 16 residues. The germline V and J ends were trimmed by 1 base and 6 bases, with 16 bases remaining between them. Germline V CDR1 and CDR2: SGHRS, YFSETQ. The CDR3 here is CASSLRGGVTPGELFF. The CDR3 DNA reads as TGCGCCAGCAGCTTGCGAGGGGGGGTAACGCCCGGGGAGCTGTTTTTT.

V gene TRBV6-5 combines with J gene TRBJ1-1; 7 nucleotides align to TRBD1. Germline trimming cut 0 bases from V and 4 bases from J; bases unmatched to any gene: 2. The CDR3 spans 14 residues. Per the germline V gene, CDR1 is MNHEY and CDR2 is SVGAGI. CDR3 nucleotide sequence: TGTGCCAGCAGTTACTCGCAGGGGGTCACTGAAGCTTTCTTT. Amino acids: CASSYSQGVTEAFF.

This chain connects TRBV7-9 to TRBJ1-1; D is uncertain. CDR3 size: 14 residues. Germline CDR1 reads SEHNR; CDR2 reads FQNEAQ (reference sequence). V was pared by 3 bases and J by 0 bases, with 8 bases between. The CDR3 nucleotides read TGTGCCAGCAGCTTTTTAACAGTGAACACTGAAGCTTTCTTT. It is translated as CASSFLTVNTEAFF.

The chain recombines TRBV6-5 with TRBJ1-4; D gene ambiguous. The CDR3 covers 13 residues. Deletions cut 0 bases from V and 6 bases from J, with 5 bases between. Germline CDR1 is MNHEY and CDR2 is SVGAGI. The CDR3 here is CASSYSTHEKLFF. DNA for the CDR3: TGTGCCAGCAGTTACTCGACACATGAAAAACTGTTTTTT.

The chain is built from TRBV4-1 and TRBJ2-5, with TRBD2 matching over 8 bases. CDR1 is MGHRA and CDR2 is YSYEKL in the germline V gene. J was trimmed by 4 bases and V by 1 base; bases with no gene match: 2. This CDR3 region has 14 residues. This CDR3 is CASSQVLAGETQYF. CDR3 nucleotides: TGCGCCAGCAGCCAAGTGCTAGCGGGAGAGACCCAGTACTTC.

The rearrangement joins TRBV3-1 (or the pseudogene TRBV3-2) to TRBJ1-1; D remains ambiguous. The CDR3 has 15 residues. Germline lookup yields CDR1 LGHDT and CDR2 YNNKEL (reference sequence). Trimming took off 6 bases at V and 1 base at J, with 15 bases between the two ends. The CDR3: CASRPRAIANTEAFF. CDR3 sequence (DNA): TGTGCCAGCAGGCCCCGCGCGATAGCGAACACTGAAGCTTTCTTT.

This clone has only a few counts. The chain recombines TRBV5-6 with TRBJ2-2; tentatively, D is TRBD2 (6 bases). The CDR3 spans 15 residues. The V gene lost 1 base and the J gene lost 7 bases, with 14 bases spanning the gap. CDR1 and CDR2 from the germline V gene are SGHDT and YYEEEE. The CDR3 nucleotides are TGTGCCAGCAGCTTGAGAGGGCGGGACGGCGGGGAGCTGTTTTTT. This gives the protein CASSLRGRDGGELFF.

The chain has TRBV30 and TRBJ2-3; TRBD2 matches 9 bases. CDR1 is GTSNPN, CDR2 SVGIG, per germline (reference sequence). The CDR3 has 15 residues. After removal of 0 bases from V and 3 bases from J, the junction contained 4 bases not matched to a gene. This CDR3 is CAWSVLAGRTDTQYF. CDR3 sequence (DNA): TGTGCCTGGAGTGTCCTAGCGGGACGGACAGATACGCAGTATTTT.